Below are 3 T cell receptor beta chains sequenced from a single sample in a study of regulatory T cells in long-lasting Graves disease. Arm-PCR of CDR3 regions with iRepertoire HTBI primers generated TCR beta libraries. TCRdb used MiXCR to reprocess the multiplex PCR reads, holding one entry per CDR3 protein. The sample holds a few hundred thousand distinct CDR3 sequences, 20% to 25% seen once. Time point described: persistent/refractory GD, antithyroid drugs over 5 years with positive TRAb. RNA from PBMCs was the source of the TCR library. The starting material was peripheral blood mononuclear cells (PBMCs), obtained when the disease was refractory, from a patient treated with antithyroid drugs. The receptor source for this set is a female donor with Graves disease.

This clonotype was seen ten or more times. As DNA, the CDR3 is TGTGCCAGCTCACCGGGACAGGGAGGCCTCGAAGCTTTCTTT. Translated, it gives CASSPGQGGLEAFF. The V call is TRBV18, the J call TRBJ1-1, with 9 bases lining up with TRBD1. Germline CDR1 is KGHSH and CDR2 is LQKENI. The CDR3 totals 14 residues. J gave up 8 bases and V 3 bases, and 7 bases lay outside the gene matches.

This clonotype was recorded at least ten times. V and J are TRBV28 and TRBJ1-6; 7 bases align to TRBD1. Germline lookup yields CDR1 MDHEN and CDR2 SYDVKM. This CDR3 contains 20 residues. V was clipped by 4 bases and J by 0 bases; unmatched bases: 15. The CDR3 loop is CASSSDQGVTGSSYNSPLHF. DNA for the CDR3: TGTGCCAGCAGTTCCGATCAGGGGGTGACAGGCAGCTCCTATAATTCACCCCTCCACTTT.

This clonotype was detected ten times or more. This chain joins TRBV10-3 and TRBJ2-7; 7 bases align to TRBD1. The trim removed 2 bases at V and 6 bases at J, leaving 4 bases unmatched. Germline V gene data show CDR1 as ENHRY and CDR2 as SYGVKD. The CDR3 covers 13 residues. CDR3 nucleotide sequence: TGTGCCATCAGTGAGGGACAGGTTCGCGAGCAGTACTTC. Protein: CAISEGQVREQYF.